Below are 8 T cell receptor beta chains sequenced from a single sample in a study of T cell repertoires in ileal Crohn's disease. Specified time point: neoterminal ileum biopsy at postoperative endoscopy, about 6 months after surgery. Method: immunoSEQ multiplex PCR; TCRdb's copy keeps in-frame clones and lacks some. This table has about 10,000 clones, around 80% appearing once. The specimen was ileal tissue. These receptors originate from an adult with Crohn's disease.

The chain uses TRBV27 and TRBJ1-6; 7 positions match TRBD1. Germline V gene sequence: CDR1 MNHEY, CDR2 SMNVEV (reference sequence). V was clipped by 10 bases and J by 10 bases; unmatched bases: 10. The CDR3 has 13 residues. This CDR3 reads CAIAQGTASPLHF. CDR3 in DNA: TGTGCCATTGCACAGGGGACAGCCTCACCCCTCCACTTT.

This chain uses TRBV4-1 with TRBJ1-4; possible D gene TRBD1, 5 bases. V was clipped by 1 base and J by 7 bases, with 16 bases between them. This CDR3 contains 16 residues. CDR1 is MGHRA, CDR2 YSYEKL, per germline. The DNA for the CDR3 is TGCGCCAGCAGCCAAGGGAAGGGGCGCTGGAGTGAAAAACTGTTTTTT. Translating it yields CASSQGKGRWSEKLFF.

This CDR3 is CASTWQGARNEQFF. The CDR3 DNA follows: TGTGCCAGCACCTGGCAGGGCGCCCGCAATGAGCAGTTCTTC. The rearrangement joins TRBV2 to TRBJ2-1, with D possibly being TRBD1 (5 bases). Germline lookup yields CDR1 SNHLY and CDR2 FYNNEI. CDR3 size: 14 residues. The ends were cut back, 7 bases at V and 6 bases at J, with 16 bases in the middle.

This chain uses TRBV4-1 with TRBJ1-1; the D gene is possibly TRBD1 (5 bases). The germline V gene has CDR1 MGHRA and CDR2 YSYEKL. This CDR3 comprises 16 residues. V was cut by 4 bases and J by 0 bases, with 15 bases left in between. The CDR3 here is CASSPFMGTMNTEAFF. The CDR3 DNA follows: TGCGCCAGCAGCCCCTTTATGGGGACTATGAACACTGAAGCTTTCTTT.

The CDR3 nucleotides are TGTGCCAGCACCACTTGGGAGGGCCCCGCTAACTATGGCTACACCTTC. Translating it yields CASTTWEGPANYGYTF. V gene TRBV7-9 combines with J gene TRBJ1-2, with D unclear. CDR3 length: 16 amino acids. V shed 7 bases and J shed 0 bases, with 18 bases lying between them. Germline assignment: CDR1 SEHNR and CDR2 FQNEAQ (reference sequence).

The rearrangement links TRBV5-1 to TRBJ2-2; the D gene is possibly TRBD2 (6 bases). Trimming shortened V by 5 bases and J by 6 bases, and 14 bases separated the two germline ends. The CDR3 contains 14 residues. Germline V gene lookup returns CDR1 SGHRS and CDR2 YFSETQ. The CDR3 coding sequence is TGCGCCAGCAGTACCTCATCTAGCGCCGGGGAGCTGTTTTTT. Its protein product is CASSTSSSAGELFF.

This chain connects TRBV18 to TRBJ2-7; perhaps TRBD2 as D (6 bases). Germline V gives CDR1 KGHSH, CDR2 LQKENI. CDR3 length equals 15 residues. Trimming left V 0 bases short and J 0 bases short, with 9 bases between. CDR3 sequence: CASSPPRGSSYEQYF. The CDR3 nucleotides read TGTGCCAGCTCACCACCGCGGGGCTCCTCCTACGAGCAGTACTTC.

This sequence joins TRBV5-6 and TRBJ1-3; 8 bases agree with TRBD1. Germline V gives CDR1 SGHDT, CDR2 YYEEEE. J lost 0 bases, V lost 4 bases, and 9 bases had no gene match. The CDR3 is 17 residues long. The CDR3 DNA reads TGTGCCAGCAGCGCCGGACAGGGAAACCACTCTGGAAACACCATATATTTT. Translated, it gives CASSAGQGNHSGNTIYF.